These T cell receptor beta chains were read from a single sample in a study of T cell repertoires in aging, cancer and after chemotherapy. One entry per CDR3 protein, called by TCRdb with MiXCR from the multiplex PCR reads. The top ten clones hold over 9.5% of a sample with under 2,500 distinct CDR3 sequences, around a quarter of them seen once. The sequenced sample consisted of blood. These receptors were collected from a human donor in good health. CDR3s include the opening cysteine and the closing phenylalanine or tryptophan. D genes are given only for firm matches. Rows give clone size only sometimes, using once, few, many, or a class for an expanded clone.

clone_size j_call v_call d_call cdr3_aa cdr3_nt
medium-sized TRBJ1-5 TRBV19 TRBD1 CASSSSLDDRGNQPQHF TGTGCCAGTAGTTCCTCACTCGACGACAGGGGTAACCAGCCCCAGCATTTT
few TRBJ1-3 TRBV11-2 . CASSLVPGNSGNTIYF TGTGCCAGCAGCTTAGTTCCGGGAAACTCTGGAAACACCATATATTTT
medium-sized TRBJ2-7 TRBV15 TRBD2 CATSKERGAYEQYF TGTGCCACCAGCAAAGAGCGGGGGGCCTACGAGCAGTACTTC
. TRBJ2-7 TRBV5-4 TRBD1 CASRGTGLLEQYF TGTGCCAGCCGCGGGACAGGCCTACTCGAGCAGTACTTC
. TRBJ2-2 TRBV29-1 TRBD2 CSARLAGGPLNTGELFF TGCAGCGCAAGACTAGCGGGGGGCCCACTGAACACCGGGGAGCTGTTTTTT